The rows below give T cell receptor beta chains drawn from one sample of a study of blood T cell repertoires in COVID-19. Clones were sequenced by immunoSEQ multiplex PCR, and TCRdb holds only the in-frame ones, with some missing. The sample has about 350,000 clones, 88% seen once. The sample taken for sequencing was PBMCs or T cells enriched from blood (not recorded which). The receptor source for this set is a woman in her twenties or thirties who had been exposed to COVID-19. Both conserved end residues are part of each CDR3. The D gene is left open where the match is weak. The size entry is marked missing in some rows and otherwise reads once, few, many or a size class.

TRBJ2-1,TRBD1,TRBV24-1,NA,TGTGCCACCAGTGATAGGACAGGGTTGGGTGAGCAGTTCTTC,CATSDRTGLGEQFF
TRBJ2-1,TRBD2,TRBV11-2,NA,TGTGCCAGCAGCTTCGGAGGGGGCTGGCTAGCGGGAGGCAATGAGCAGTTCTTC,CASSFGGGWLAGGNEQFF
TRBJ2-1,NA,TRBV5-1,NA,TGCGCCAGCAGCTTTACAGGCAATGAGCAGTTCTTC,CASSFTGNEQFF
TRBJ2-5,TRBD2,TRBV5-6,once,TGTGCCAGCAGCTTGGAGGCGGGAGGGGAGACCCAGTACTTC,CASSLEAGGETQYF
TRBJ1-3,NA,TRBV28,NA,TGTGCCAGCAGTTTGGGACATTCTGGAAACACCATATATTTT,CASSLGHSGNTIYF
TRBJ1-1,NA,TRBV12-1,NA,TGTGCCAGCAGACGTACCGGGACAGGGGGCTTGGACACTGAAGCTTTCTTT,CASRRTGTGGLDTEAFF
TRBJ2-3,NA,TRBV3-1/TRBV3-2,NA,TGTGCCAGCAGCCAAGTGGGTAGCGTTGTGGATACGCAGTATTTT,CASSQVGSVVDTQYF
TRBJ2-1,TRBD2,TRBV7-9,NA,TGTGCCATTCCCCTCGGGGGGAATGAGCAGTTCTTC,CAIPLGGNEQFF
TRBJ2-5,NA,TRBV10-2,NA,TGCGCCAGCCGTGAGTCTGGGCAGGAAGAGACCCAGTACTTC,CASRESGQEETQYF
TRBJ2-7,TRBD1,TRBV19,NA,TGTGCCAGTAGTTTAATGGCAGGGGGAAGGAACGAGCAGTACTTC,CASSLMAGGRNEQYF
TRBJ1-1,NA,TRBV6-5,NA,TGTGCCAGCGGCAGGGGGAACACTGAAGCTTTCTTT,CASGRGNTEAFF
TRBJ2-7,NA,TRBV27,once,TGTGCCAGCAGTTCTCCCGGGAGAAACTACGAGCAGTACTTC,CASSSPGRNYEQYF
TRBJ2-7,NA,TRBV5-1,NA,TGCGCCAGCAGCGGGTCCCTTATAGCCGTCTCCTACGAGCAGTACTTC,CASSGSLIAVSYEQYF
TRBJ2-1,NA,TRBV24-1,NA,TGTGCCACCAGTGATCCGACTGACAGCCAACTCACCTACAATGAGCAGTTCTTC,CATSDPTDSQLTYNEQFF
TRBJ1-1,NA,TRBV27,NA,TGTGCCAGCAGTCCCAGGGGCACGAACACTGAAGCTTTCTTT,CASSPRGTNTEAFF
TRBJ1-1,NA,TRBV7-6,NA,TGTGCCAGCAGCAGATCAGGGGTGGGTACTGAAGCTTTCTTT,CASSRSGVGTEAFF
TRBJ1-2,NA,TRBV6-4,NA,TGTGCCAGCAGGGACGGGGGCTATAACTATGGCTACACCTTC,CASRDGGYNYGYTF
TRBJ2-7,NA,TRBV9,NA,TGTGCCAGCAGCGTAGCTTCGCGGGACCACGAGCAGTACTTC,CASSVASRDHEQYF
TRBJ1-6,TRBD1,TRBV11-2,NA,TGTGCCAGCAGCTTTGGGACAGGGACCTATAATTCACCCCTCCACTTT,CASSFGTGTYNSPLHF
TRBJ1-1,TRBD1,TRBV19,NA,TGTGCCAGTACCCTCACAGGGGTGGGCACTGAAGCTTTCTTT,CASTLTGVGTEAFF
TRBJ1-3,NA,TRBV7-9,NA,TGTGCCAGCTCCGTGGGGCAGGAAAACTCTGGAAACACCATATATTTT,CASSVGQENSGNTIYF
TRBJ1-1,NA,TRBV19,NA,TGTGCCAGTATGCGGTGGACTGAAGCTTTCTTT,CASMRWTEAFF
TRBJ2-1,TRBD1,TRBV27,once,TGTGCCAGCACCTCCCAGGACAGGGGGCTCCGCTGGCAGTTCTTC,CASTSQDRGLRWQFF
TRBJ1-1,TRBD1,TRBV5-1,NA,TGCGCCAGCAGCTTGGGTCACGGACAGGCTAACACTGAAGCTTTCTTT,CASSLGHGQANTEAFF
TRBJ2-1,TRBD2,TRBV5-5,NA,TGTGCCAGCGGGCTAGCGGCTTTCAATGAGCAGTTCTTC,CASGLAAFNEQFF
TRBJ2-7,NA,TRBV27,NA,TGTGCCAGCAGTCCTCGCGGTACCTACGAGCAGTACTTC,CASSPRGTYEQYF
TRBJ1-1,TRBD1,TRBV11-2,NA,TGTGCCAGCAGCTTAGATAGAGGGGGCTCGCCCATCTTT,CASSLDRGGSPIF
TRBJ1-2,NA,TRBV7-9,once,TGTGCCAGCAGCTGGGAGGGGGATAGTGGCTACACCTTC,CASSWEGDSGYTF
TRBJ1-3,NA,TRBV6-1,NA,TGTGCCAGCAGTGAAGTAGGAGCTGGAAACACCATATATTTT,CASSEVGAGNTIYF
TRBJ2-7,NA,TRBV5-1,NA,TGCGCCAGCAGCCCACAGGGGGGGAGCTCCTACGAGCAGTACTTC,CASSPQGGSSYEQYF
TRBJ2-1,TRBD2,TRBV6-4,NA,TGTGCCAGCAGGCGGGAGGACGGAGGATACAATGAGCAGTTCTTC,CASRREDGGYNEQFF
TRBJ2-7,NA,TRBV6-1,once,TGTGCCAGCAGTGAATTTGGAGTCCCATACGAGCAGTACTTC,CASSEFGVPYEQYF
TRBJ1-1,NA,TRBV19,NA,TGTGCCAGTAGTATAGTGGACAGCTATAACACTGAAGCTTTCTTT,CASSIVDSYNTEAFF
TRBJ2-1,NA,TRBV6-6,NA,TGTGCCAGCAGTTACGTTCGCGAGGGGGATGAGCAGTTCTTC,CASSYVREGDEQFF
TRBJ1-2,NA,TRBV3-1/TRBV3-2,NA,TGTGCCAGCAGTCCCGGGACACACTATGGCTACACCTTC,CASSPGTHYGYTF
TRBJ2-3,TRBD2,TRBV6-1,NA,TGTGCCAGCAGTGAAGTCCGGCGGGAGATCTTCAGGGTTACGCAGTATTTT,CASSEVRREIFRVTQYF
TRBJ2-7,NA,TRBV27,NA,TGTGCCAGCAGTTTTTTTGGGGGGTTAGCCTACGAGCAGTACTTC,CASSFFGGLAYEQYF
TRBJ2-1,TRBD2,TRBV3-1/TRBV3-2,NA,TGTGCCAGCAGCCCCACTAGCGGGGGTAATGAGCAGTTCTTC,CASSPTSGGNEQFF
TRBJ2-1,TRBD2,TRBV7-9,NA,TGTGCCAGCAGCTTCGGACTAGCGGGAAGGAATGAGCAGTTCTTC,CASSFGLAGRNEQFF
TRBJ1-6,NA,TRBV28,NA,TGTGCCAGCAGTTTCCTATTGGGGCATAATTCACCCCTCCACTTT,CASSFLLGHNSPLHF
TRBJ2-7,NA,TRBV7-9,NA,TGTGCCAGCAGCAATGACAGCCTGGCAGGGGAGCAGTACTTC,CASSNDSLAGEQYF
TRBJ2-1,NA,TRBV18,NA,TGTGCCAGCTCACCTGGGAGACTAGAGGGCTGGTTCTTC,CASSPGRLEGWFF
TRBJ2-7,NA,TRBV23-1,NA,TGCGCCAGCAGTCTCCCTTGGCAGGGCCACGAGCAGTACTTC,CASSLPWQGHEQYF
TRBJ1-1,NA,TRBV7-3,NA,TGTGCCAGCAGCCCAACGGGACAGAACACTGAAGCTTTCTTT,CASSPTGQNTEAFF
TRBJ2-1,NA,TRBV13,NA,TGTGCCAGCAGCCCGACAGGAGATAACAATGAGCAGTTCTTC,CASSPTGDNNEQFF
TRBJ2-7,TRBD1,TRBV29-1,once,TGCAGCGTTGAAGACGCAGGGGGTGGGTACGAGCAGTACTTC,CSVEDAGGGYEQYF
TRBJ1-1,NA,TRBV6-5,NA,TGTGCCAGCAGTTACCCCGGGACTAACACTGAAGCTTTCTTT,CASSYPGTNTEAFF
TRBJ2-2,NA,TRBV27,NA,TGTGCCAGCACTGTTCGGGTGTTTGGGGGGACCGGGGAGCTGTTTTTT,CASTVRVFGGTGELFF
TRBJ1-2,TRBD1,TRBV2,few,TGTGCCAGCAGAACCCTACTGACAGGGGGCGGCTATGGCTACACCTTC,CASRTLLTGGGYGYTF
TRBJ2-5,TRBD2,TRBV28,once,TGTGCCAGCAGTATCCCTAGCGGGTTCCAAGAGACCCAGTACTTC,CASSIPSGFQETQYF
TRBJ2-4,NA,TRBV11-3,few,TGTGCCAGCAGCTTATCCGCGCATCTAGCCAAAAACATTCAGTACTTC,CASSLSAHLAKNIQYF
TRBJ2-7,NA,TRBV12-3/TRBV12-4,once,TGTGCGTCAGGCAGGGGCGGGTACGAGCAGTACTTC,CASGRGGYEQYF
TRBJ2-1,NA,TRBV18,NA,TGTGCCAGCTCACCAGGCGGCCACAATGAGCAGTTCTTC,CASSPGGHNEQFF